The 13 T cell receptor beta chains below were found in one sample sequenced in a study of early T cells in non-severe SARS-CoV-2 infection. Each CDR3 protein gets one entry after TCRdb re-called the 5' RACE reads with MiXCR. The profile covers approximately 77,000 distinct CDR3 sequences, with 9% to 15% appearing a single time and around 15% taken by the ten largest. The sequenced sample was whole blood, obtained at baseline. The receptors come from an adult who was a healthcare worker with PCR-confirmed SARS-CoV-2 infection or an uninfected control (not recorded which). The donor label of this sample is uncertain.

The chain has TRBV4-3 and TRBJ2-3, with 10 bases identical to TRBD2. Germline CDR1 is LGHNA and CDR2 is YSLEER. J was trimmed by 4 bases and V by 4 bases; bases with no gene match: 5. This CDR3 comprises 15 residues. In DNA form, the CDR3 reads TGCGCCAGCAGCCCCAAAGCGGGGGGGTCAGATACGCAGTATTTT. It translates to CASSPKAGGSDTQYF.

This clonotype was counted only a few times. The J gene is TRBJ2-7, the V gene TRBV6-6, with TRBD2 as a possible D gene (5 bases). The CDR3 sequence is 14 residues long. V lost 2 bases to trimming and J lost 2 bases, with 10 bases between them. CDR1 and CDR2 (germline): MNHNY, SVGAGI (reference sequence). The CDR3 sequence is CASSYPGLPYEQYF. CDR3 DNA sequence: TGTGCCAGCAGTTACCCGGGGTTGCCCTACGAGCAGTACTTC.

This clonotype was observed a few times. The rearrangement joins TRBV12-2 to TRBJ2-1; the table names TRBD2, a call not compared with the DNA. TRBV12-2 is recorded as a pseudogene. There are 16 residues in the CDR3. CDR3 in amino acids: CASRLAGREAPNEQFF. In nucleotides, the CDR3 is TGTGCAAGTCGCTTAGCGGGGCGGGAGGCCCCAAATGAGCAGTTCTTC.

The chain joins TRBV4-3 to TRBJ2-3, with 9 bases aligning to TRBD1. V dropped 2 bases and J dropped 6; count of bases not matched to a gene: 6. From germline, CDR1 is LGHNA and CDR2 YSLEER. The CDR3 is 15 amino acids. CDR3 sequence (DNA): TGCGCCAGCAGCCAACCGGGACAGGGATCGGATACGCAGTATTTT. This codes for CASSQPGQGSDTQYF.

This clonotype was picked up a small number of times. The chain has TRBV2 and TRBJ2-1, with D hard to call. Trimming removed 1 base from V and 9 bases from J, with 4 bases in between. Per germline, CDR1 SNHLY and CDR2 FYNNEI. The CDR3 extends over 11 amino acids. CDR3 residues: CASSEGTEQFF. CDR3 in DNA: TGTGCCAGCAGTGAAGGGACTGAGCAGTTCTTC.

This chain links TRBV19 with TRBJ1-2, with D perhaps matching TRBD1 (5 bases). The V gene's germline CDR1 is LNHDA and CDR2 SQIVND (reference sequence). The CDR3 contains 15 residues. Trimming pared 6 bases from V and 7 bases from J, leaving 21 bases between. Here the CDR3 DNA reads TGTGCCAGTAGCTTGACAGTCGTATCTACCACTGGCTACACCTTC. This gives the protein CASSLTVVSTTGYTF.

This clonotype occurred a few times. The chain employs TRBV27 and TRBJ2-3; the match to TRBD2 covers 8 bases. This CDR3 is 16 amino acids long. The germline gives CDR1 MNHEY, CDR2 SMNVEV (reference sequence). V gave up 0 bases and J gave up 7 bases; unmatched junction bases: 9. The CDR3 loop is CASSLSGVAGMNTQYF. The CDR3 region has the DNA TGTGCCAGCAGTTTATCTGGAGTAGCGGGGATGAATACGCAGTATTTT.

This clonotype was observed a few times. V and J are TRBV2 and TRBJ2-2; D possibly uses TRBD1 or TRBD2 (5 bases each). The ends were cut back, 3 bases at V and 2 bases at J, with 13 bases in the middle. The CDR3 has 16 residues. Germline CDR1 reads SNHLY; CDR2 reads FYNNEI. The CDR3 DNA reads as TGTGCCAGCAGTGATCAGGGACCACTCAACACCGGGGAGCTGTTTTTT. Its translation is CASSDQGPLNTGELFF.

This clonotype was observed a handful of times. J is TRBJ2-7 and V is TRBV29-1; D uncertain. Trimming removed 7 bases from V and 7 bases from J, with 17 bases in between. The CDR3 has 12 amino acids. Per germline, CDR1 SQVTM and CDR2 ANQGSEA. The CDR3 sequence: CSAADGQREQYF. As DNA, the CDR3 is TGCAGCGCCGCGGACGGGCAGAGGGAGCAGTACTTC.

The table lists this clonotype with a few counts. The chain links TRBV7-8 to TRBJ2-3, with 9 bases lining up with TRBD2. Germline V gives CDR1 SGHVS, CDR2 FQNEAQ. The V and J ends lost 1 base and 2 bases, in that order; junction bases with no gene match: 4. CDR3 size: 16 residues. DNA of the CDR3: TGTGCCAGCAGCTTAGTTGCGGGGGGGGACACAGATACGCAGTATTTT. It yields the protein CASSLVAGGDTDTQYF.

This clonotype appeared many times. The V call is TRBV12-3 or TRBV12-4, the J call TRBJ2-5; D remains ambiguous. This CDR3 comprises 13 residues. V was clipped by 5 bases and J by 4 bases, with 11 bases between them. This chain's CDR3 is CASSNARIETQYF. As DNA, the CDR3 is TGTGCCAGCAGTAACGCCCGAATAGAGACCCAGTACTTC.

This clonotype has just a few counts. A much larger clone differs from this one at a single base, so this may be a read error. The chain joins TRBV12-3 or TRBV12-4 to TRBJ1-2, with D tentatively TRBD1 (5 bases). The CDR3 is 13 residues long. Trimming took 1 base from V and 4 from J, leaving 7 bases between them. In DNA form, the CDR3 reads TGTGCCAGCAGTTTAGGACAGTTCTATGGCTACACCTTC. It translates to CASSLGQFYGYTF.

The rearrangement links TRBV12-3 or TRBV12-4 to TRBJ2-1, with a weak D call TRBD2 (6 bases). Trimming pared 4 bases from V and 0 bases from J, leaving 13 bases between. This CDR3 region has 16 residues. As DNA, the CDR3 is TGTGCCAGCAGTTCATCGCGGGGACTCTCCTACAATGAGCAGTTCTTC. Residues: CASSSSRGLSYNEQFF.